This T cell receptor (beta chain) was sequenced in a study of cytomegalovirus exposure and HLA in healthy donors. As for the study in general: Unique TCR beta sequences numbering approximately 120 million came from 150 million to 200 million T cells in an earlier analysis.

Germline lookup yields CDR1 LNHDA and CDR2 SQIVND (reference sequence). V was cut by 5 bases and J by 4 bases, with 24 bases left in between. There are 17 residues in the CDR3. A word on this clone: Its target is unknown.

The PCR used 60 Vbeta and 13 Jbeta primers. Repertoires were generated with immunoSEQ multiplex PCR, while TCRdb's copy carries only in-frame clones and drops some. The table shows about 200,000 clones, with almost 80% occurring only once. General study results and limits: Within an earlier analysis, most TCR beta V segments proved productive either about 90% or about 30% of the time.

Sequencing used PBMCs. The chain joins TRBV19 to TRBJ2-7; the D gene is possibly TRBD2 (6 bases). The sequence was collected from a male donor in good health and CMV-seronegative. The CDR3 nucleotides read TGTGCCAGTAGTGTAAAGGGGATAGCGGAGGGGCGTTACGAGCAGTACTTC. As protein: CASSVKGIAEGRYEQYF.